This T cell receptor (beta chain) is from a study of cytomegalovirus exposure and HLA in healthy donors. Findings of the study overall: Association of a missense DCLRE1C variant with TCR beta V- and J-gene trimming was reported in a later analysis. Data from an earlier analysis indicated that most TCR beta V segments were productive either about 87% or about 30% of the time. 87-base-pair reads could not separate some V segments, including TRBV6-2 and TRBV6-3. The classifier reportedly diagnosed cytomegalovirus status with high specificity and sensitivity.

On this clone: Its antigen is unknown.

Trimming removed 6 bases at V and 5 bases at J, with 20 bases between. The V gene's germline CDR1 is SGHRS and CDR2 YFSETQ. CDR3 size: 15 residues. Primers for the PCR totalled 60 Vbeta and 13 Jbeta. Generated by immunoSEQ multiplex PCR, the TCRdb table keeps only in-frame clones and is missing some. The top ten hold roughly 2.5% of the sample, which has about 120,000 clones, approximately 80% seen once. The sequenced material came from PBMCs. The clonotype was recovered from a woman between 40 and 50 years old in good health and CMV-seropositive. The chain combines TRBV5-1 with TRBJ2-5; tentatively, D is TRBD1 (6 bases). The CDR3 here is CASTDPRGTLETQYF. The CDR3 coding sequence is TGCGCCAGCACCGATCCCAGGGGAACGTTGGAGACCCAGTACTTC.